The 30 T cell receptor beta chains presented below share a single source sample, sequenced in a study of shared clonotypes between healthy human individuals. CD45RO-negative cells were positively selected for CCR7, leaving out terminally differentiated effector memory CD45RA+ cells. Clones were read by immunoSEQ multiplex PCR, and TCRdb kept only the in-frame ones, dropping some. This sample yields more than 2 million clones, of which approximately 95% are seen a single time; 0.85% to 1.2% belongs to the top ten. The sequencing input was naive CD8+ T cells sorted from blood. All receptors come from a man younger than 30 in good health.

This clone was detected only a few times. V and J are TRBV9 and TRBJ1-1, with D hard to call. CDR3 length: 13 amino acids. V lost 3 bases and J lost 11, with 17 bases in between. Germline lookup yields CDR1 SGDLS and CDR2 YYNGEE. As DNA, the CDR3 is TGTGCCAGCAGCGGCGGACTGACTATCGATGCTTTCTTT. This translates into CASSGGLTIDAFF. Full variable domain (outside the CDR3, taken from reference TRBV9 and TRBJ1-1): DSGVTQTPKHLITATGQRVTLRCSPRSGDLSVYWYQQSLDQGLQFLIQYYNGEERAKGNILERFSAQQFPDLHSELNLSSLELGDSALYFCASSGGLTIDAFFGQGTRLTVV.

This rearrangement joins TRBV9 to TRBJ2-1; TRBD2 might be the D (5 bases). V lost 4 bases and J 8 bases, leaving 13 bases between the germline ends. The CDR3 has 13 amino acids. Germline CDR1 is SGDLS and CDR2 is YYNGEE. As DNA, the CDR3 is TGTGCCAGCAGCCTGAGACCCGGGGATGAGCAGTTCTTC. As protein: CASSLRPGDEQFF.

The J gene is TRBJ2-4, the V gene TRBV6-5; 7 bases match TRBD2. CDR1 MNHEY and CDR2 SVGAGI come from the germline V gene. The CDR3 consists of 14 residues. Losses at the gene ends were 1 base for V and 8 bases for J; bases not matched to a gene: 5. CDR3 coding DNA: TGTGCCAGCAGTTACTTTTCTAGCGGACACATTCAGTACTTC. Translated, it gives CASSYFSSGHIQYF.

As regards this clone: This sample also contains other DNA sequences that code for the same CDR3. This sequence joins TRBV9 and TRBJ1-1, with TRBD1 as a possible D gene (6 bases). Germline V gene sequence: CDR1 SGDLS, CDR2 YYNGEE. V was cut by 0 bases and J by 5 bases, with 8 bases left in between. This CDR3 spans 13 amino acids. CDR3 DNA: TGTGCCAGCAGCGTAGGGGGGCGGACTGAAGCTTTCTTT. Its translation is CASSVGGRTEAFF.

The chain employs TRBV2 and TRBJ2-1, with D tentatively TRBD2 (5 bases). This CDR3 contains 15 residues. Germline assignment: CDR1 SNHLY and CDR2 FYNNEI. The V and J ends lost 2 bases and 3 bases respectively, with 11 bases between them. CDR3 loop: CASSESGPGYNEQFF. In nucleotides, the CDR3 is TGTGCCAGCAGTGAAAGCGGACCGGGCTACAATGAGCAGTTCTTC.

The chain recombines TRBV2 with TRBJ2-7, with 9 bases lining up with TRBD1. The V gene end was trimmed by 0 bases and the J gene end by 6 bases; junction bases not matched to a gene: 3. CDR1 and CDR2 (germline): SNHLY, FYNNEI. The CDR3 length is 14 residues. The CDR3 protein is CASSEAPDRGEQYF. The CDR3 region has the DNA TGTGCCAGCAGTGAAGCTCCGGACAGGGGCGAGCAGTACTTC.

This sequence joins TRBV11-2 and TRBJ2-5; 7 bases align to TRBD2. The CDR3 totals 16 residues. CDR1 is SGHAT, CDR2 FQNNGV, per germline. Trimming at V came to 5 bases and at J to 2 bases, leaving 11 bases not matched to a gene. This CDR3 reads CASSPPGLEVQETQYF. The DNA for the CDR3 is TGTGCCAGCAGCCCTCCCGGACTAGAAGTACAAGAGACCCAGTACTTC.

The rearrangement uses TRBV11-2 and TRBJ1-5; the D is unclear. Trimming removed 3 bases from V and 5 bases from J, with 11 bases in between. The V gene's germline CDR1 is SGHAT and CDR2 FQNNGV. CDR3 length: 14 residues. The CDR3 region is CASSFEKRDQPQHF. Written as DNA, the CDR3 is TGTGCCAGCAGCTTCGAAAAGCGCGATCAGCCCCAGCATTTT.

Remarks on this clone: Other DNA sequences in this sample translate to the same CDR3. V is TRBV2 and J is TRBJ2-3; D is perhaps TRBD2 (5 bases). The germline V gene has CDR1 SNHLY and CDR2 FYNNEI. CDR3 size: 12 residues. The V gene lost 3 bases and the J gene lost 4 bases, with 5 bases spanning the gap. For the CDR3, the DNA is TGTGCCAGCAGTGAGGAGGCAGATACGCAGTATTTT. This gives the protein CASSEEADTQYF.

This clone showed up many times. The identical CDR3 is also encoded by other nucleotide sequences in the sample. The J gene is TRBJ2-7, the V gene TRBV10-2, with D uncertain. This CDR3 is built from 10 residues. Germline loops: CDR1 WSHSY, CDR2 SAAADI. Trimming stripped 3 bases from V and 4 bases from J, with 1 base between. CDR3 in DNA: TGCGCCAGCAGTGATTACGAGCAGTACTTC. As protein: CASSDYEQYF.

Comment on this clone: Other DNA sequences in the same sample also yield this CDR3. CDR3 protein: CASSLGGNTIYF. As DNA, the CDR3 is TGTGCCAGCAGCCTCGGGGGAAACACCATATATTTT. This chain links TRBV7-9 with TRBJ1-3; D is unclear. The CDR3 totals 12 residues. The germline V gene has CDR1 SEHNR and CDR2 FQNEAQ (reference sequence). Trimming cost V 5 bases and J 4 bases, with 6 bases left between them.

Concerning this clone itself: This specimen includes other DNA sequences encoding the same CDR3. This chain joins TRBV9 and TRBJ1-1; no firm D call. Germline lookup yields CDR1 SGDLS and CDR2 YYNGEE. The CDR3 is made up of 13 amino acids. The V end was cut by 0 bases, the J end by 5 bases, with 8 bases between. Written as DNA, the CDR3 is TGTGCCAGCAGCGTAGGGGGTTGGACTGAAGCTTTCTTT. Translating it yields CASSVGGWTEAFF.

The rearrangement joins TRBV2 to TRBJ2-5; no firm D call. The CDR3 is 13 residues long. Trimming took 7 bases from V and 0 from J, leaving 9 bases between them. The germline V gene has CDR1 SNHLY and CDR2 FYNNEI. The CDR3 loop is CASIGPNQETQYF. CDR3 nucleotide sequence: TGTGCCAGCATTGGACCGAACCAAGAGACCCAGTACTTC.

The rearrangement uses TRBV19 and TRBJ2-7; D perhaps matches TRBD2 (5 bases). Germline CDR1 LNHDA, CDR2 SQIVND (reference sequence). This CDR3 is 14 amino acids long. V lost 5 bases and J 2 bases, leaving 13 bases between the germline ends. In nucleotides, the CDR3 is TGTGCCAGTAGTCAGGAGGCCTTACCCTACGAGCAGTACTTC. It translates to CASSQEALPYEQYF.

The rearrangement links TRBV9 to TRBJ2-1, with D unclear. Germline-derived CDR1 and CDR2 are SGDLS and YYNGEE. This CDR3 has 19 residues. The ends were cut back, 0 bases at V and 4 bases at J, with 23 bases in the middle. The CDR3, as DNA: TGTGCCAGCAGCGTAGCGGCCCTTGCGACACGAAGCGTTTACAATGAGCAGTTCTTC. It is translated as CASSVAALATRSVYNEQFF.

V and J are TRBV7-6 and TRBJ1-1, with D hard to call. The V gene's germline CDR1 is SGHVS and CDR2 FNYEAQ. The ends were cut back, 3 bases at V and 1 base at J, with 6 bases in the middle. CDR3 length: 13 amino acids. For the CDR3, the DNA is TGTGCCAGCAGCTTTGGGGAGAACACTGAAGCTTTCTTT. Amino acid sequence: CASSFGENTEAFF.

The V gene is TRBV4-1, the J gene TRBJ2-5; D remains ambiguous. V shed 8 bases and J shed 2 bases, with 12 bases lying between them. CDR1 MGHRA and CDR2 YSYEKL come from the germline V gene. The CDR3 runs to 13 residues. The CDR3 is CASGQRVQETQYF. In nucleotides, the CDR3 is TGCGCCAGCGGGCAAAGGGTTCAAGAGACCCAGTACTTC.

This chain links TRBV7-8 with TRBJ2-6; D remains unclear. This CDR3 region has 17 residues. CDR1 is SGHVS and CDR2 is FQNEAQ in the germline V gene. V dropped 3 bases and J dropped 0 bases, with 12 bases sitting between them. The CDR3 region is CASSFPGLLSGANVLTF. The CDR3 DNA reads TGTGCCAGCAGCTTCCCAGGATTACTCTCTGGGGCCAACGTCCTGACTTTC.

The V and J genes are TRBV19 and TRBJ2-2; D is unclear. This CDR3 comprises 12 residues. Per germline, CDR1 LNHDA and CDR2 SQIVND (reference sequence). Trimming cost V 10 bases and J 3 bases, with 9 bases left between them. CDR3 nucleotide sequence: TGTGCCATTACTGAACACACCGGGGAGCTGTTTTTT. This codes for CAITEHTGELFF.

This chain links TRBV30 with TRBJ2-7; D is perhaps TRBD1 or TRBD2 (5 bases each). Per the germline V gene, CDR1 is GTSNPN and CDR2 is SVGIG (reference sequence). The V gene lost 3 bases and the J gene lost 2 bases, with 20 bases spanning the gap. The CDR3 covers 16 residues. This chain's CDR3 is CAWRKPLNGAPYEQYF. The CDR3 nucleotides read TGTGCCTGGAGAAAACCTCTGAACGGGGCCCCCTACGAGCAGTACTTC. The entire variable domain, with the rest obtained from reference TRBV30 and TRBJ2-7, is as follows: SQTIHQWPATLVQPVGSPLSLECTVEGTSNPNLYWYRQAAGRGLQLLFYSVGIGQISSEVPQNLSASRPQDRQFILSSKKLLLSDSGFYLCAWRKPLNGAPYEQYFGPGTRLTVT.

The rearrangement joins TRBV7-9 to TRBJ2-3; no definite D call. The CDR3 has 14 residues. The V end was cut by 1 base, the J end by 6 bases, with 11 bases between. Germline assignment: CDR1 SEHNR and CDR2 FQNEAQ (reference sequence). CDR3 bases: TGTGCCAGCAGCTTAGAAGTAGCATCGGATACGCAGTATTTT. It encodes CASSLEVASDTQYF. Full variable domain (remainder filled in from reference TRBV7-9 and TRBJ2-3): DTGVSQNPRHKITKRGQNVTFRCDPISEHNRLYWYRQTLGQGPEFLTYFQNEAQLEKSRLLSDRFSAERPKGSFSTLEIQRTEQGDSAMYLCASSLEVASDTQYFGPGTRLTVL.

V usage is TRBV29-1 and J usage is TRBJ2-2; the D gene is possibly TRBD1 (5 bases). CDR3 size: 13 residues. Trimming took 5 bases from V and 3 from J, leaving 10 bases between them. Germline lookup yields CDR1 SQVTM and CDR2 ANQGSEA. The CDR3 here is CSVFQGDTGELFF. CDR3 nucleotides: TGCAGCGTTTTCCAGGGTGACACCGGGGAGCTGTTTTTT.

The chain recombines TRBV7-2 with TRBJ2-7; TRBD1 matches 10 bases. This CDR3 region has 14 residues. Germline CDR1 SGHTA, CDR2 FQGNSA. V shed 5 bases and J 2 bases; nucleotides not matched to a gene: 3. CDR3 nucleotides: TGTGCCAGCAGCCGGGGACAGGGGACCTACGAGCAGTACTTC. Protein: CASSRGQGTYEQYF.

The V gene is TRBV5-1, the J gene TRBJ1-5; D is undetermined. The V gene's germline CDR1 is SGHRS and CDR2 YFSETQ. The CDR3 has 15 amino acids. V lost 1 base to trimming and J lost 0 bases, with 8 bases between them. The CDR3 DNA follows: TGCGCCAGCAGCTTGAATCCGGATAGCAATCAGCCCCAGCATTTT. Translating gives CASSLNPDSNQPQHF.

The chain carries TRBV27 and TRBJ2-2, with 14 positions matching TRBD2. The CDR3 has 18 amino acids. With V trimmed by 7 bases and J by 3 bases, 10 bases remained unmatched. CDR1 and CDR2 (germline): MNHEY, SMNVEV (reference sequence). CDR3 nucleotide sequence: TGTGCCAGCACCACCGGGACTAGCGGGAGAGTTGACACCGGGGAGCTGTTTTTT. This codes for CASTTGTSGRVDTGELFF.

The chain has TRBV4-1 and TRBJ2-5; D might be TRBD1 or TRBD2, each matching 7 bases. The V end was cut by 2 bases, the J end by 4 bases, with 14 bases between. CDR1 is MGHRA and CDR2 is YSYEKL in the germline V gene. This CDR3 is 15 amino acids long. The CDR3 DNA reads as TGCGCCAGCAGCCAATGGGAGGGGGCTTCAGAGACCCAGTACTTC. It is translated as CASSQWEGASETQYF.

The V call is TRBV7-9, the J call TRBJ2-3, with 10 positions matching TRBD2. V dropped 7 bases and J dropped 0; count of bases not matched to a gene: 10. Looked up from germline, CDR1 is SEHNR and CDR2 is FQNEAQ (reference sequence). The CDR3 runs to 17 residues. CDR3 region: CASTVFRTSGSTDTQYF. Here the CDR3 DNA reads TGTGCCAGCACCGTATTTCGGACTAGCGGTAGCACAGATACGCAGTATTTT.

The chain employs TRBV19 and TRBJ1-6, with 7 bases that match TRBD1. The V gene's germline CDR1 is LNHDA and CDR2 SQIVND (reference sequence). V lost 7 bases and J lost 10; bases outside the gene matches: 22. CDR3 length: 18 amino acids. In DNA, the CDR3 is TGTGCCAGTACCGATCCGAGATTAGGGGGCGAAGTCACGTCACCCCTCCACTTT. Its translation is CASTDPRLGGEVTSPLHF.

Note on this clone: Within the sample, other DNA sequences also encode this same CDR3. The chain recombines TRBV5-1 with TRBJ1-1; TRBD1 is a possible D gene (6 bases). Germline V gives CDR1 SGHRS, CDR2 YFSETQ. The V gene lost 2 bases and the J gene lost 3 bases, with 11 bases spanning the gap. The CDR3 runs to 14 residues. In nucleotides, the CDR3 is TGCGCCAGCAGCTTAGGGGGGGAGGACACTGAAGCTTTCTTT. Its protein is CASSLGGEDTEAFF.

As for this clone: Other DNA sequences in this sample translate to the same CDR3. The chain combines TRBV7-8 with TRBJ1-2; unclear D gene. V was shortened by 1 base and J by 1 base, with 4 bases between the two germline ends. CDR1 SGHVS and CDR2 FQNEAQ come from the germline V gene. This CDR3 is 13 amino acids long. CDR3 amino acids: CASSLGGNYGYTF. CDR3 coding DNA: TGTGCCAGCAGCTTAGGGGGTAACTATGGCTACACCTTC.